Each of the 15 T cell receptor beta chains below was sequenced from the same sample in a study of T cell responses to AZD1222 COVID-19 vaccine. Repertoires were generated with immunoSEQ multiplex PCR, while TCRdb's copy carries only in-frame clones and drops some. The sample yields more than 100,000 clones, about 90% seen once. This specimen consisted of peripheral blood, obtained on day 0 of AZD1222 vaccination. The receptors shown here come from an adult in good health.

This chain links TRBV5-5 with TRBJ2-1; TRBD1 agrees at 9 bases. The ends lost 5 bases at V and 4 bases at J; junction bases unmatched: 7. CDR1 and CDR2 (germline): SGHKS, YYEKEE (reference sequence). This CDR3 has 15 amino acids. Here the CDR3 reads CASRPPGTGYNEQFF. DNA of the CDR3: TGTGCCAGCAGACCCCCCGGGACAGGGTACAATGAGCAGTTCTTC.

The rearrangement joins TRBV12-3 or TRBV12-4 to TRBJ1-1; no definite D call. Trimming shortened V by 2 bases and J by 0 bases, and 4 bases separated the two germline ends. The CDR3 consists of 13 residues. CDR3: CASSLQLNTEAFF. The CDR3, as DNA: TGTGCCAGCAGTTTACAGTTGAACACTGAAGCTTTCTTT.

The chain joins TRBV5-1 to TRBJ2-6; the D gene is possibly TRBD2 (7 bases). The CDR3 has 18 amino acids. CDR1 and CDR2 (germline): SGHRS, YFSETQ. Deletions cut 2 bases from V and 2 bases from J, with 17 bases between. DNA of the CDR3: TGCGCCAGCAGCTTTAGGGCGGGGGCGGAGGCTGGGGCCAACGTCCTGACTTTC. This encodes CASSFRAGAEAGANVLTF.

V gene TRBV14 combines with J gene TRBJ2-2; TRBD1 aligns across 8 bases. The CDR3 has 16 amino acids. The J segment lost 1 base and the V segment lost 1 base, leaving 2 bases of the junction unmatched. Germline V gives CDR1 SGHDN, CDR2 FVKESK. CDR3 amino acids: CASSQGGTGNTGELFF. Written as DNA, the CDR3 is TGTGCCAGCAGCCAAGGAGGGACAGGGAACACCGGGGAGCTGTTTTTT.

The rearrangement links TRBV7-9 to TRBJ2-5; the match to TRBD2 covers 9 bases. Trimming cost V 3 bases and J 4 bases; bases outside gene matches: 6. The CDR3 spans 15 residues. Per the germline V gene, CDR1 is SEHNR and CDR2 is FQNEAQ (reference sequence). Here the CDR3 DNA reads TGTGCCAGCAGCTTGGTTAGCGGGAGTCTAGAGACCCAGTACTTC. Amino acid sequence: CASSLVSGSLETQYF.

The CDR3 DNA follows: TGCAGCGTTCAGACAGTGAACACTGAAGCTTTCTTT. Encoded protein: CSVQTVNTEAFF. This chain connects TRBV29-1 to TRBJ1-1, with D perhaps TRBD1 (5 bases). CDR3 size: 12 residues. Germline CDR1 SQVTM, CDR2 ANQGSEA. The V and J ends lost 5 bases and 0 bases respectively, with 7 bases between them.

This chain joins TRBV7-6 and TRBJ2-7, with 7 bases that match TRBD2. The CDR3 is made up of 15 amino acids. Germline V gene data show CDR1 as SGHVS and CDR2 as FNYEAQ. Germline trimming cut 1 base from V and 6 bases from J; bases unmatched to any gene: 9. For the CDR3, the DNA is TGTGCCAGCAGCTTAGTTCGGACTAGTAGCGCCGAGCAGTACTTC. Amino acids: CASSLVRTSSAEQYF.

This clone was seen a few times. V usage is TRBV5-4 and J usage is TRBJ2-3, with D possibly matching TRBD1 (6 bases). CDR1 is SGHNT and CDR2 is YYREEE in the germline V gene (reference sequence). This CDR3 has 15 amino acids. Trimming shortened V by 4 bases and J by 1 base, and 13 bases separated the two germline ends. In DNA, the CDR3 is TGTGCCAGCAGCCATGGGACACCTGGCACAGATACGCAGTATTTT. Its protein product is CASSHGTPGTDTQYF.

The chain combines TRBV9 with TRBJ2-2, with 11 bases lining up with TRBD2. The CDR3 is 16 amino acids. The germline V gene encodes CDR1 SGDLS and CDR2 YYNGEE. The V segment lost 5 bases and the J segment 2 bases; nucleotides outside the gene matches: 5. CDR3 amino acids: CASRSGTSGNTGELFF. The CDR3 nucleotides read TGTGCCAGCAGATCCGGGACTAGCGGAAACACCGGGGAGCTGTTTTTT.

The CDR3 DNA reads as TGTGCCAGTAATAGAGAGGGTGGCAATCAGCCCCAGCATTTT. Amino acid sequence: CASNREGGNQPQHF. The V call is TRBV19, the J call TRBJ1-5; D uncertain. V lost 7 bases and J 2 bases, leaving 12 bases between the germline ends. This CDR3 comprises 14 residues. Per the germline V gene, CDR1 is LNHDA and CDR2 is SQIVND (reference sequence). The full variable domain, its missing parts supplied by reference TRBV19 and TRBJ1-5, is DGGITQSPKYLFRKEGQNVTLSCEQNLNHDAMYWYRQDPGQGLRLIYYSQIVNDFQKGDIAEGYSVSREKKESFPLTVTSAQKNPTAFYLCASNREGGNQPQHFGDGTRLSIL.

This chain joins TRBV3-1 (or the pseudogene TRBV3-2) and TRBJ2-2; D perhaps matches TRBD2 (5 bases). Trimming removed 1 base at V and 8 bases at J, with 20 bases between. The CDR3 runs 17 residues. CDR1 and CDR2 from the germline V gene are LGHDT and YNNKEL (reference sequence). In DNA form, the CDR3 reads TGTGCCAGCAGCCAAGGCCTTGCGGGCCTTGGAAATGGGGAGCTGTTTTTT. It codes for CASSQGLAGLGNGELFF.

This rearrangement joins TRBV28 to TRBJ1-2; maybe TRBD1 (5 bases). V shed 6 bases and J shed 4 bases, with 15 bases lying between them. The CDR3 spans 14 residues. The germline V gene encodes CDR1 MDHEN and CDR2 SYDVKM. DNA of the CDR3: TGTGCCAGCAGGACGACAGCCCAGGGCTATGGCTACACCTTC. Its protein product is CASRTTAQGYGYTF.

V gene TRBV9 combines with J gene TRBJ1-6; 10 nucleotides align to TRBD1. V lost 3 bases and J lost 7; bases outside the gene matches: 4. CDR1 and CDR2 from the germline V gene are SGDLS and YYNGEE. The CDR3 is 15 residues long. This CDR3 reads CASSERDRGNSPLHF. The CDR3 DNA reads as TGTGCCAGCAGCGAAAGGGACAGGGGAAATTCACCCCTCCACTTT.

The CDR3 here is CASSYSAEQPQHF. The CDR3 DNA reads TGTGCCAGCAGTTACAGTGCGGAGCAGCCCCAGCATTTT. The genes are TRBV6-5 and TRBJ1-5; D not resolved. CDR1 MNHEY and CDR2 SVGAGI come from the germline V gene. This CDR3 comprises 13 residues. The germline V and J ends were trimmed by 2 bases and 7 bases, with 9 bases remaining between them.

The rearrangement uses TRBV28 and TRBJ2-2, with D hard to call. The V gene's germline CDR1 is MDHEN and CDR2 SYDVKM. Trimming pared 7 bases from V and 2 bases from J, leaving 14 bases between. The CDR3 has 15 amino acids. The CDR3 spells CASIERSPNTGELFF. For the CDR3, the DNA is TGTGCCAGCATCGAACGGTCCCCTAACACCGGGGAGCTGTTTTTT. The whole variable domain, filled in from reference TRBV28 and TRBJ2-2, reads DVKVTQSSRYLVKRTGEKVFLECVQDMDHENMFWYRQDPGLGLRLIYFSYDVKMKEKGDIPEGYSVSREKKERFSLILESASTNQTSMYLCASIERSPNTGELFFGEGSRLTVL.